These 3 T cell receptor beta chains share one sample of origin, sequenced in a study of shared clonotypes between healthy human individuals (dated by TCRdb to 2020 to 2021). Library preparation was by the immunoSEQ multiplex PCR assay. Sourced from immuneACCESS, this table was stored by TCRdb with only in-frame sequences that have V and J called. A share of the clones is absent; for the studies checked, an unresolved V gene accounts for under half, and the remainder has no known explanation. Counted in this sample were about 1.1 million clones; 70% to 80% of them appeared once. More than 0.55% of the sample rests with the top ten. Sequenced material: memory CD4+ T cells from PBMCs. In light of the paper, this sample's cell subset or site label describes: CD45RA-negative fraction. The receptors derive from a man younger than 35 in good health. Some clones in this sample may be carry-over from other donors' samples.

This rearrangement joins TRBV10-3 to TRBJ1-2, with D perhaps matching TRBD1 (5 bases). V lost 7 bases, J lost 8 bases, and 14 bases lay in between. Germline CDR1 and CDR2: ENHRY and SYGVKD. The CDR3 sequence is 12 residues long. The CDR3 spells CAITQGAEGYTF. CDR3 coding DNA: TGTGCCATCACTCAGGGCGCCGAGGGCTACACCTTC.

V and J are TRBV9 and TRBJ2-5, with 9 bases that match TRBD1. Germline V gives CDR1 SGDLS, CDR2 YYNGEE. Trimming cost V 4 bases and J 2 bases; bases outside gene matches: 12. This CDR3 spans 17 amino acids. The CDR3 region is CASSPRGGDRGQETQYF. Written as DNA, the CDR3 is TGTGCCAGCAGCCCTCGTGGAGGAGACAGGGGGCAAGAGACCCAGTACTTC.

Of note for this clone: This sample also contains other DNA sequences that code for the same CDR3. The chain uses TRBV7-9 and TRBJ1-1; maybe TRBD1 (5 bases). Trimming stripped 5 bases from V and 5 bases from J, with 15 bases between. CDR1 SEHNR and CDR2 FQNEAQ come from the germline V gene (reference sequence). This CDR3 contains 14 residues. The CDR3 loop reads CASSPGGARTEAFF. The CDR3 DNA reads as TGTGCCAGCAGCCCGGGTGGGGCCAGAACTGAAGCTTTCTTT. Looking up the rest from reference TRBV7-9 and TRBJ1-1 gives the full variable domain: DTGVSQNPRHKITKRGQNVTFRCDPISEHNRLYWYRQTLGQGPEFLTYFQNEAQLEKSRLLSDRFSAERPKGSFSTLEIQRTEQGDSAMYLCASSPGGARTEAFFGQGTRLTVV.